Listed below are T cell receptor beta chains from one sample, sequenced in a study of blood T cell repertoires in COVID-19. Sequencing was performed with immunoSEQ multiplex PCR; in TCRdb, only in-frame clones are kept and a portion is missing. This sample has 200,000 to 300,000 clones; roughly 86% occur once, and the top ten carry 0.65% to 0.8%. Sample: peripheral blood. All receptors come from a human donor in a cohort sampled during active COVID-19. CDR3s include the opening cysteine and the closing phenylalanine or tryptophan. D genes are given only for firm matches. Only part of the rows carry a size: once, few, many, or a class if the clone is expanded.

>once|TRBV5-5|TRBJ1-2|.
CASSLGGNYGYTF
TGTGCCAGCAGCTTGGGAGGAAACTATGGCTACACCTTC
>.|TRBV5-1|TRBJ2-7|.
CASRDIYEQYF
TGCGCCAGCAGGGACATATACGAGCAGTACTTC
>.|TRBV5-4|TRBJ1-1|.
CASSLAWGLNTEAFF
TGTGCCAGCAGCTTGGCCTGGGGGCTGAACACTGAAGCTTTCTTT
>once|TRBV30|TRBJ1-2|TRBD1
CAWRDLDRGFSGYTF
TGTGCCTGGAGGGATCTCGACAGGGGGTTCTCTGGCTACACCTTC
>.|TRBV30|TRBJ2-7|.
CAWRRDSASYEQYF
TGTGCCTGGAGGCGGGACAGCGCTTCCTACGAGCAGTACTTC
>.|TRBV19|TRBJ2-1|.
CASSLSGQKLNEQFF
TGTGCCAGTAGTCTATCGGGACAAAAGCTCAATGAGCAGTTCTTC
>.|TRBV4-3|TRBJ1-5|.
CASSQDRGSQPQHF
TGCGCCAGCAGCCAAGACCGGGGTTCTCAGCCCCAGCATTTT
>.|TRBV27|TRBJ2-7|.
CASSPTRAYEQYF
TGTGCCAGCAGTCCAACACGGGCCTACGAGCAGTACTTC
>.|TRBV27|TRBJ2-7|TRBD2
CASRRLAEHYEQYF
TGTGCCAGTAGGCGACTAGCGGAGCACTACGAGCAGTACTTC
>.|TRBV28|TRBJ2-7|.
CASSFPKTSPSYEQYF
TGTGCCAGCAGCTTCCCCAAGACATCCCCCTCCTACGAGCAGTACTTC
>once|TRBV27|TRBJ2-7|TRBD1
CASSSPRDRGRSGEQYF
TGTGCCAGCAGTTCCCCCCGAGACAGGGGGCGTTCGGGCGAGCAGTACTTC
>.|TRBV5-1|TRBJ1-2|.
CASSTFRDLKDGYTF
TGCGCCAGCAGCACATTCCGGGATTTAAAGGATGGCTACACCTTC
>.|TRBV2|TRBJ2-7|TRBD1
CAIKRQGTYEQYF
TGTGCCATTAAAAGACAGGGAACCTACGAGCAGTACTTC
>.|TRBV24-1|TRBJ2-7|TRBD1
CATSDSGTGNSYEQYF
TGTGCCACCAGTGATTCCGGGACAGGGAACTCCTACGAGCAGTACTTC
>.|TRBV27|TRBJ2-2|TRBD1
CASSMGQNGELFF
TGTGCCAGCAGTATGGGACAGAACGGGGAGCTGTTTTTT
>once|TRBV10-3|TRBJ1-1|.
CATAGPRMMNTEAFF
TGTGCCACCGCAGGTCCCCGGATGATGAACACTGAAGCTTTCTTT
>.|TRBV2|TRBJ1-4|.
CASSGVRSWEKLFF
TGTGCCAGCAGTGGTGTGCGATCGTGGGAAAAACTGTTTTTT
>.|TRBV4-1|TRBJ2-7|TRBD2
CASSFLGRGANEQYF
TGCGCCAGCAGCTTCCTGGGGCGGGGGGCCAACGAGCAGTACTTC
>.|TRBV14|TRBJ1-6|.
CASSQDRELVGGTNSPLHF
TGTGCCAGCAGCCAAGATCGGGAGCTGGTTGGAGGGACTAATTCACCCCTCCACTTT
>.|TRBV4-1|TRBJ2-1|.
CASKLGGRYNEQFF
TGCGCCAGCAAATTGGGAGGTCGTTACAATGAGCAGTTCTTC
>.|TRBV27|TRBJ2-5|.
CASGRLGETQYF
TGTGCCAGTGGGAGGCTAGGGGAGACCCAGTACTTC
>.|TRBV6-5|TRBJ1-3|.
CASSLQRRSRNTIYF
TGTGCCAGCAGTTTACAGAGACGCTCTCGAAACACCATATATTTT